This TCR beta chain was captured in a study of T cells in Graves' hyperthyroidism and ophthalmopathy. At least ten counts were recorded for this clonotype. RNA transcripts served as the template for amplifying TCR beta CDR3 regions. Using the HTBI primer set, a first-round RT-PCR was run on the TCR CDR3. TCRdb re-called the multiplex PCR reads with MiXCR, one entry per CDR3 protein. The repertoire has 450,000 to 700,000 distinct CDR3 sequences, 40% to 55% of them found once; the top ten carry around 7.7%. The receptor was derived from a woman aged 18-29 years with Graves' hyperthyroidism. Sequenced: peripheral blood or thyroid tissue (not recorded which).

The CDR3 DNA is TGCAGCGTTGAAGATCCCAAAGACACTGAAGCTTTCTTT. Translating it yields CSVEDPKDTEAFF. The chain recombines TRBV29-1 with TRBJ1-1; D is uncertain. The CDR3 is 13 amino acids. CDR1 and CDR2 (germline): SQVTM, ANQGSEA. The V end lost 0 bases, the J end lost 3 bases, and 8 bases lay between the germline ends.